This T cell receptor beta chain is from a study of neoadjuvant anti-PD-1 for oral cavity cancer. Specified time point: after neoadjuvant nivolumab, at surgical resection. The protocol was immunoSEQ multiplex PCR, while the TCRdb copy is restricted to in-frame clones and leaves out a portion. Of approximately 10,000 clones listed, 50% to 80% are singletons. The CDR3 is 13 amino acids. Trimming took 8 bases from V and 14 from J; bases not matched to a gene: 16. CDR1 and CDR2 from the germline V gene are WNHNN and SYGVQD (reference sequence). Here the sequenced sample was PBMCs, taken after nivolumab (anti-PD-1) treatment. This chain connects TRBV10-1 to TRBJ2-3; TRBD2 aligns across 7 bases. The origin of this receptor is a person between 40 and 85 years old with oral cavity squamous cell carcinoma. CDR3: CASSTTSARERYF. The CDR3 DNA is TGCGCCAGCTCAACCACTAGCGCCCGGGAGCGGTATTTT.